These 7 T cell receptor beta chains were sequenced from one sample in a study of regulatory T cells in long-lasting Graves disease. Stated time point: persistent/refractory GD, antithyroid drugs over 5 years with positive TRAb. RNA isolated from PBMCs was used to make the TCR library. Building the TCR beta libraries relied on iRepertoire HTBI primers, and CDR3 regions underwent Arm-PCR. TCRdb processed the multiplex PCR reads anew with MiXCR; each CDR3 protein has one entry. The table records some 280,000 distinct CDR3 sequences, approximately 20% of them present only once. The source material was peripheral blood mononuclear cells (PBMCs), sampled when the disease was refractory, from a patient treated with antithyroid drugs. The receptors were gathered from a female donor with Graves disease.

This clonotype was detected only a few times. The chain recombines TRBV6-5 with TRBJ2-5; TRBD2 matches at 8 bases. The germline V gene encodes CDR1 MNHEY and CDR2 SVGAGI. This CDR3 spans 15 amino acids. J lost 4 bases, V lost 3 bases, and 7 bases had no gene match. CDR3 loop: CASSYFTGGGETQYF. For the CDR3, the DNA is TGTGCCAGCAGTTATTTCACGGGAGGGGGAGAGACCCAGTACTTC.

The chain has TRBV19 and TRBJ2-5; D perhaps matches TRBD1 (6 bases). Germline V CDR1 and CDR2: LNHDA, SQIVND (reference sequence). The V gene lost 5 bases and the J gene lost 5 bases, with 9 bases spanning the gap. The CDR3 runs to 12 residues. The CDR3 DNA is TGTGCCAGTAGTCCAGGGGTGGAGACCCAGTACTTC. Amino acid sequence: CASSPGVETQYF.

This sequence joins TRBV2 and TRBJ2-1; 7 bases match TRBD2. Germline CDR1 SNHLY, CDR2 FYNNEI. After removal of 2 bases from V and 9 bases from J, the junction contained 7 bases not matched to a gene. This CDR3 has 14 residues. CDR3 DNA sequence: TGTGCCAGCAGTGAATTGACTAGCTTCGCTGAGCAGTTCTTC. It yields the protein CASSELTSFAEQFF.

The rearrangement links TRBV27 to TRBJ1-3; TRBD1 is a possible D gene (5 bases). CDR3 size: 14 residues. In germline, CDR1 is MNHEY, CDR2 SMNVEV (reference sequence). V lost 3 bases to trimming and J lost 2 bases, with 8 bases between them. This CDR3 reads CASSLRGPGNTIYF. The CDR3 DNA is TGTGCCAGCAGTTTGAGGGGCCCTGGAAACACCATATATTTT.

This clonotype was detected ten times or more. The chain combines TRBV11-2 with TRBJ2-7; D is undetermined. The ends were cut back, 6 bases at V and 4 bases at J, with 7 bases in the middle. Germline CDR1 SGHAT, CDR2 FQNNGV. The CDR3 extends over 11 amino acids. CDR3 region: CASRQYYEQYF. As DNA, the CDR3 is TGTGCCAGCAGACAATATTACGAGCAGTACTTC. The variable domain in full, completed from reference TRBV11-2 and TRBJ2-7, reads EAGVAQSPRYKIIEKRQSVAFWCNPISGHATLYWYQQILGQGPKLLIQFQNNGVVDDSQLPKDRFSAERLKGVDSTLKIQPAKLEDSAVYLCASRQYYEQYFGPGTRLTVT.

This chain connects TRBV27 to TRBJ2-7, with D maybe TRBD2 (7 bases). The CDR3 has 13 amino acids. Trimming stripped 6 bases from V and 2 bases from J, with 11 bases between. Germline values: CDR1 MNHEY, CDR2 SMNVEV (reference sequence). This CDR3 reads CASRAGTTYEQYF. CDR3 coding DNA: TGTGCCAGCAGAGCGGGGACAACCTACGAGCAGTACTTC.

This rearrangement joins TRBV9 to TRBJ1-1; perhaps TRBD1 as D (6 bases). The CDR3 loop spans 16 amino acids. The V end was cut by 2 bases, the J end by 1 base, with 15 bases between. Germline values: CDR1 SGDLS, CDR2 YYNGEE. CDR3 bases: TGTGCCAGCAGCGTGGGGGGGGGCTCTGGGAACACTGAAGCTTTCTTT. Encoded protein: CASSVGGGSGNTEAFF.